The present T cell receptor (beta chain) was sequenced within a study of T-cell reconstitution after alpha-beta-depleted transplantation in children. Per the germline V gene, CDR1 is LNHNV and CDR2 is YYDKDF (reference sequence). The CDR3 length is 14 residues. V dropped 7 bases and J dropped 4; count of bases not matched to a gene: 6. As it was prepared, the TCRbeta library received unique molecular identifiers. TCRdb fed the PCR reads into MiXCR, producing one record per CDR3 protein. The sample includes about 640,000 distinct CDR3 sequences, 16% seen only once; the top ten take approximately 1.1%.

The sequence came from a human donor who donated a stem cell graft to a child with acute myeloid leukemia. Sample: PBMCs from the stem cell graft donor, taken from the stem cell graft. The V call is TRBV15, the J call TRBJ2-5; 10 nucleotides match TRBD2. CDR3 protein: CATNSGGAGETQYF. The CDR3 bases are TGTGCCACCAACAGCGGGGGGGCCGGAGAGACCCAGTACTTC.